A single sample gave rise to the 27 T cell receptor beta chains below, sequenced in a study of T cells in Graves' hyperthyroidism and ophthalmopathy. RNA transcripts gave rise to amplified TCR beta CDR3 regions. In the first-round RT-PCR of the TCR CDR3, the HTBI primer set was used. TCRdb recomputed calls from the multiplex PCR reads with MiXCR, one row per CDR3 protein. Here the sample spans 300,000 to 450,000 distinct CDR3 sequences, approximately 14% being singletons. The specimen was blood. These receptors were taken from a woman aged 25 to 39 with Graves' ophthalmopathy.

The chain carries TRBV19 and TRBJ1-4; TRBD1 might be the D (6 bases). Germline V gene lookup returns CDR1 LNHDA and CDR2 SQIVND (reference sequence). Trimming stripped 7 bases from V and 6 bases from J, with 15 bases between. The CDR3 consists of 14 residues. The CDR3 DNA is TGTGCCAGTACCTCCCGGGGGGCGTATGAAAAACTGTTTTTT. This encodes CASTSRGAYEKLFF.

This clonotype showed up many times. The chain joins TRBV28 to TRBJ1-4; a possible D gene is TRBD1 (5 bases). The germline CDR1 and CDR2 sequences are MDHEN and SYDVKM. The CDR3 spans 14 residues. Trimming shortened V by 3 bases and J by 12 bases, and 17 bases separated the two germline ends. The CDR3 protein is CASSFGQHEGELFF. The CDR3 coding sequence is TGTGCCAGCAGTTTTGGACAACACGAAGGGGAACTGTTTTTT.

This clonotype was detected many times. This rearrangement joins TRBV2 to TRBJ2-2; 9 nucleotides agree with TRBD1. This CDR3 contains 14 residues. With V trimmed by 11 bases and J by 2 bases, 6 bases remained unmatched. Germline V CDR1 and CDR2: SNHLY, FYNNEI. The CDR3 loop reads CADRGTANTGELFF. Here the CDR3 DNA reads TGTGCCGACAGGGGGACGGCAAACACCGGGGAGCTGTTTTTT.

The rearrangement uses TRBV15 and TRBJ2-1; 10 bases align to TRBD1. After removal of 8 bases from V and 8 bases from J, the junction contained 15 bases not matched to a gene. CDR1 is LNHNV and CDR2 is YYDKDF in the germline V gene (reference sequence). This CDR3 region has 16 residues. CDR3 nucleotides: TGTGCCACCTCCGTGGTCGTCGGGACAGGGGACGATGAGCAGTTCTTC. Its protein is CATSVVVGTGDDEQFF.

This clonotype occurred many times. The CDR3 DNA reads as TGTGCCACACTGACAGACTATAATTCACCCCTCCACTTT. This translates into CATLTDYNSPLHF. The gene calls are TRBV15 and TRBJ1-6, with D possibly TRBD1 on 5 matching bases. Trimming took 9 bases from V and 3 from J, leaving 9 bases between them. This CDR3 region has 13 residues. In germline, CDR1 is LNHNV, CDR2 YYDKDF (reference sequence).

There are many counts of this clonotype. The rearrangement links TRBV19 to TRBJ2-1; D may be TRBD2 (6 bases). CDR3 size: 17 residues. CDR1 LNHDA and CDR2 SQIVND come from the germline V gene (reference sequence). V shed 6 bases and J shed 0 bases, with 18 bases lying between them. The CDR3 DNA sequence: TGTGCCAGTAGGCGGGGAGCAGACATGAGCTCCTACAATGAGCAGTTCTTC. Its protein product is CASRRGADMSSYNEQFF.

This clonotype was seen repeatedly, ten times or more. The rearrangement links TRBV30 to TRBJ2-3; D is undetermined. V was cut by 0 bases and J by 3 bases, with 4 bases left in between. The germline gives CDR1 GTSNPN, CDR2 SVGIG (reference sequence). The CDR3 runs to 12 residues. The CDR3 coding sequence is TGTGCCTGGAGTGTACAGACAGATACGCAGTATTTT. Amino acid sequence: CAWSVQTDTQYF. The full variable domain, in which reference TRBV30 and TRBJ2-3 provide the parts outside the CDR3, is SQTIHQWPATLVQPVGSPLSLECTVEGTSNPNLYWYRQAAGRGLQLLFYSVGIGQISSEVPQNLSASRPQDRQFILSSKKLLLSDSGFYLCAWSVQTDTQYFGPGTRLTVL.

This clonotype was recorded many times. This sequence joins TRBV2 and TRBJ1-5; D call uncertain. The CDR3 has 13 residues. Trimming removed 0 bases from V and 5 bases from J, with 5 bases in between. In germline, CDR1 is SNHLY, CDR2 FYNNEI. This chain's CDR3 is CASSEAEDQPQHF. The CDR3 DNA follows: TGTGCCAGCAGTGAAGCAGAGGATCAGCCCCAGCATTTT.

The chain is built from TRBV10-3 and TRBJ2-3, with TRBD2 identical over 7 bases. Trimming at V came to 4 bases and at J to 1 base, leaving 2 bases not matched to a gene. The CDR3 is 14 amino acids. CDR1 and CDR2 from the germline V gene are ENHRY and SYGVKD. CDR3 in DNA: TGTGCCATCAGTGCGGCGGGGGGCACAGATACGCAGTATTTT. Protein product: CAISAAGGTDTQYF.

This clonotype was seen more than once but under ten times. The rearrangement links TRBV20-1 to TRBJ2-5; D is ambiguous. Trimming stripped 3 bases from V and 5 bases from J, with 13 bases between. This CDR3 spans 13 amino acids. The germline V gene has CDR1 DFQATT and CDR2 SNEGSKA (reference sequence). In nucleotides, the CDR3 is TGCAGTGCTAGGAAAGTAGGACCGGAGACCCAGTACTTC. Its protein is CSARKVGPETQYF.

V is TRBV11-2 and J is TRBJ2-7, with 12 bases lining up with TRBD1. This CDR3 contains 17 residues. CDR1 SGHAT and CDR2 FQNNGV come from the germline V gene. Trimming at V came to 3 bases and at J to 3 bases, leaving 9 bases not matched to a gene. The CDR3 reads CASSFAPGQGASYEQYF. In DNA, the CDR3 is TGTGCCAGCAGCTTCGCTCCGGGACAGGGGGCGAGCTACGAGCAGTACTTC.

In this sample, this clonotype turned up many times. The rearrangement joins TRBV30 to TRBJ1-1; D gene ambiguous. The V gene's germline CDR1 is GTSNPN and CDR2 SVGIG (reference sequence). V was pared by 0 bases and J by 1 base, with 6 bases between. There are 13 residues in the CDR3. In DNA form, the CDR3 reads TGTGCCTGGAGTGTTTCCAGGAACACTGAAGCTTTCTTT. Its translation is CAWSVSRNTEAFF.

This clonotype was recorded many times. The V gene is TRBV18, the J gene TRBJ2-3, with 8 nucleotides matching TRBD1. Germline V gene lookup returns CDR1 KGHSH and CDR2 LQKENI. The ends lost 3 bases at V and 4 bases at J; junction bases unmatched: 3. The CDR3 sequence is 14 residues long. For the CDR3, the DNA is TGTGCCAGCTCACCGACAGGGGATCCAGATACGCAGTATTTT. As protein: CASSPTGDPDTQYF.

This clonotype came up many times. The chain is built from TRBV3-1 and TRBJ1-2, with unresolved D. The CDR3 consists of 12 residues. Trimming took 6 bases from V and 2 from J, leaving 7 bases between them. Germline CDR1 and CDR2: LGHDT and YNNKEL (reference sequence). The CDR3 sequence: CASRGSNYGYTF. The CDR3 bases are TGTGCCAGCAGAGGCAGCAACTATGGCTACACCTTC.

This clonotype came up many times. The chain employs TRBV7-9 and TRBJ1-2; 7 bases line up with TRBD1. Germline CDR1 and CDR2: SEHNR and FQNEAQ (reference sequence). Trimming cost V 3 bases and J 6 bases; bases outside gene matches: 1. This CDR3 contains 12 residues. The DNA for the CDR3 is TGTGCCAGCAGCTTCGGGACAGATGGCTACACCTTC. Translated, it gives CASSFGTDGYTF.

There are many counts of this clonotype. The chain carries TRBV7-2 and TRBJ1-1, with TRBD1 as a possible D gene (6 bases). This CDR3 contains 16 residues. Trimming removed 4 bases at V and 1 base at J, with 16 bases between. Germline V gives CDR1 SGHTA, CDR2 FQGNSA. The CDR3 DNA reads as TGTGCCAGCAGCTCAGGACCCGGGACACCGAACACTGAAGCTTTCTTT. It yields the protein CASSSGPGTPNTEAFF.

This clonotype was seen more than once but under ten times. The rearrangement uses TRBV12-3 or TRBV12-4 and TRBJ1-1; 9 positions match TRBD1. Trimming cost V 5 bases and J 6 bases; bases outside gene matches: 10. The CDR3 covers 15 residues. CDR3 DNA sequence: TGTGCCAGCAGTACCGACAGGGGGAGGAGCGCTGAAGCTTTCTTT. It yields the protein CASSTDRGRSAEAFF.

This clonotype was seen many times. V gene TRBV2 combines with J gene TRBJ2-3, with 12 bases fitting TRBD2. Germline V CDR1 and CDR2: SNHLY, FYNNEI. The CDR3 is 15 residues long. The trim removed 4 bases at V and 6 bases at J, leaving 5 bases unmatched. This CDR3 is CASSGLAGAPDTQYF. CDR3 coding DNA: TGTGCCAGCAGTGGACTAGCGGGGGCCCCGGATACGCAGTATTTT.

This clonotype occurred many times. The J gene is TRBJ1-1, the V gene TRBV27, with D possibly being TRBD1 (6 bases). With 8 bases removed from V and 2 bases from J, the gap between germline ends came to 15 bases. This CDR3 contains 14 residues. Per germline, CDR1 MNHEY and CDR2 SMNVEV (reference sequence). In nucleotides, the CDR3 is TGTGCCAGCGGGCCTAGGGGGGCAAACACTGAAGCTTTCTTT. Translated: CASGPRGANTEAFF.

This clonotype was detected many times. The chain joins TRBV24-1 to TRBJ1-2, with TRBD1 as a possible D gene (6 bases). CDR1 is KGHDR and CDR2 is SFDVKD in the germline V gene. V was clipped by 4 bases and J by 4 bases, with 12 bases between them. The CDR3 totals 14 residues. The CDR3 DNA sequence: TGTGCCACCAGTGACCCACAGGGATCCTATGGCTACACCTTC. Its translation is CATSDPQGSYGYTF.

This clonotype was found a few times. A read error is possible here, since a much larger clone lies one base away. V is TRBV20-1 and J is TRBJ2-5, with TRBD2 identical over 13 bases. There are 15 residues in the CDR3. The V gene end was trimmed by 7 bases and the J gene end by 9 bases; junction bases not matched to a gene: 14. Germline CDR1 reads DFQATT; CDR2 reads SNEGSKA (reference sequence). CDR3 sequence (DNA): TGCAGTGTACGAACTAGCGGGGGGGCCGGGGAGGCCCAGTACTTC. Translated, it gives CSVRTSGGAGEAQYF.

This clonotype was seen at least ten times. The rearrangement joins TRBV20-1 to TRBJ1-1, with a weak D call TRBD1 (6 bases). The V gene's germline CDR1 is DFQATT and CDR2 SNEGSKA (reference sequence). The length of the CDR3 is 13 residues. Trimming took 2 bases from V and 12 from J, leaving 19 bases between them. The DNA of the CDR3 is TGCAGTGCTAGAAGTACAGGGTTGGGGTCTACTTTCTTT. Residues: CSARSTGLGSTFF.

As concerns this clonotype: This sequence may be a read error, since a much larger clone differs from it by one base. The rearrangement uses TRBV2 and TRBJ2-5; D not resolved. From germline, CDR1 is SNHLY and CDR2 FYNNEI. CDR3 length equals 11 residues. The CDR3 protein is CASKEQEAQYF. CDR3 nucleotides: TGTGCCTCCAAGGAGCAAGAGGCCCAGTACTTC.

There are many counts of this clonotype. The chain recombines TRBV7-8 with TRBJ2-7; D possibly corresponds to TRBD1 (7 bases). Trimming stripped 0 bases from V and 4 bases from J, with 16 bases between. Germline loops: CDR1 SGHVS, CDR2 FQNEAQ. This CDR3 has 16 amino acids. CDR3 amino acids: CASSLAPDQGGYEQYF. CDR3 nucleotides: TGTGCCAGCAGCTTAGCGCCGGACCAGGGGGGTTACGAGCAGTACTTC.

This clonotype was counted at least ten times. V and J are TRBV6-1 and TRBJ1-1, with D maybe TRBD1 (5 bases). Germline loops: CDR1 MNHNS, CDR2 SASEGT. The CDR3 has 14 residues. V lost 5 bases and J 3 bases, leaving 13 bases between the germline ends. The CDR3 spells CASSMPGQHTEAFF. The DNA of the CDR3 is TGTGCCAGCAGTATGCCGGGGCAGCACACTGAAGCTTTCTTT.

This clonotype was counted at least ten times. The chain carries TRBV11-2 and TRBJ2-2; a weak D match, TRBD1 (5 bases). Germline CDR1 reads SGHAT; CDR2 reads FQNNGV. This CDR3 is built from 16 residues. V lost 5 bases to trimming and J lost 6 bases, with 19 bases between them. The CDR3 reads CASSRREQGGAGELFF. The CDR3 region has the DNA TGTGCCAGCAGCCGCCGCGAGCAGGGCGGTGCCGGGGAGCTGTTTTTT.

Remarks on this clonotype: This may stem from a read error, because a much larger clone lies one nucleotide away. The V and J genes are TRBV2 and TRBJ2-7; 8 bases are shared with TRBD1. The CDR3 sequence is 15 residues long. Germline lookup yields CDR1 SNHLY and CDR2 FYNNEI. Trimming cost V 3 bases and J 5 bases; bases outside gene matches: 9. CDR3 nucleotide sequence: TGTGCCAGCAGTGACGTCCCAGGGGGCGTCAACGAGCAGTACTTC. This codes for CASSDVPGGVNEQYF.